This TCR beta chain was sequenced for a study of siplizumab effects on memory and regulatory T cells. Overall study findings and caveats: Some alloreactive sequences were traceable to unstimulated CD4+ memory cells, and siplizumab significantly reduced them.

About this clone: The antigen is unknown.

Sequencing was performed on unstimulated naive, memory, effector memory and TEMRA subsets derived from three donor pairs. V shed 4 bases and J shed 0 bases, with 14 bases lying between them. In germline, CDR1 is SGHDT, CDR2 YYEEEE. The CDR3 is 16 amino acids. Libraries were prepared by immunoSEQ multiplex PCR; TCRdb keeps only in-frame clonotypes and omits some of them. Of 50,000 to 75,000 clones in the sample, about 80% were seen once. This TCR came from a human donor in good health. The sample comprised memory CD4+ T cells sorted from blood. The rearrangement joins TRBV5-6 to TRBJ2-1; maybe TRBD2 (7 bases). CDR3 in DNA: TGTGCCAGCAGCCGGGGGGCGGCAAGCTCCTACAATGAGCAGTTCTTC. Protein product: CASSRGAASSYNEQFF.